This paragraph covers one TCR beta chain sequence. This table comes from immunoSEQ multiplex PCR, and its TCRdb copy is limited to in-frame clones, with some not included. The sample lists 200,000 to 300,000 clones, over 70% occurring once. The data originate from a study of blood T cell repertoires in COVID-19. Study overall: Samples taken during acute and convalescent COVID-19 were collected in the United States, Italy and Spain. T cells, B-cell-depleted T cells, or PBMCs supplied cDNA or gDNA.

Germline assignment: CDR1 LGHDT and CDR2 YNNKEL (reference sequence). This CDR3 is 16 amino acids long. V lost 3 bases, J lost 11 bases, and 16 bases stayed unmatched. The sample consisted of peripheral blood. The chain joins TRBV3-1 (or the pseudogene TRBV3-2) to TRBJ2-7; 10 bases align to TRBD2. The sequence came from a woman older than 75 with acute or convalescent COVID-19. DNA for the CDR3: TGTGCCAGCAGCCAGGGACTCGGACTAGCGGAGGGGCTAAAGTACTTC. The encoded protein is CASSQGLGLAEGLKYF.